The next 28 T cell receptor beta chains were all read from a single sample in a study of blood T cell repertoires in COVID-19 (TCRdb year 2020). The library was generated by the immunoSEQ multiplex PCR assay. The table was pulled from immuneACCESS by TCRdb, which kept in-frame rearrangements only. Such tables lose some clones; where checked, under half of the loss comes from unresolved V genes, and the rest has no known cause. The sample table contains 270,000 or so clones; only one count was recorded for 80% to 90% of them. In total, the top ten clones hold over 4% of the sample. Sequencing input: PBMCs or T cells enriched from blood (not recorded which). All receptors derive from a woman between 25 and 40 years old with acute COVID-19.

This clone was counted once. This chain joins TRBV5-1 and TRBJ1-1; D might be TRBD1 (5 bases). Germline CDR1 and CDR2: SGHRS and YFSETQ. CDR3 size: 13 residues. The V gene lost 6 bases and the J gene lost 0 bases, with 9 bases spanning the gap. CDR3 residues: CASTRQMNTEAFF. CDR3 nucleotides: TGCGCCAGCACAAGACAGATGAACACTGAAGCTTTCTTT. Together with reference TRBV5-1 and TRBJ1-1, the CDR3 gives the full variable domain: KAGVTQTPRYLIKTRGQQVTLSCSPISGHRSVSWYQQTPGQGLQFLFEYFSETQRNKGNFPGRFSGRQFSNSRSEMNVSTLELGDSALYLCASTRQMNTEAFFGQGTRLTVV.

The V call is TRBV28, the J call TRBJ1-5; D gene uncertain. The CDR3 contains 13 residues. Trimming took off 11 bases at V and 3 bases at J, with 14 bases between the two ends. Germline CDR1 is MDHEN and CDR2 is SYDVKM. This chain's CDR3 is CASAGKVNQPQHF. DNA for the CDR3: TGTGCCTCGGCGGGGAAGGTCAATCAGCCCCAGCATTTT. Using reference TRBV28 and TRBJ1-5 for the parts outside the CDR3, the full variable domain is DVKVTQSSRYLVKRTGEKVFLECVQDMDHENMFWYRQDPGLGLRLIYFSYDVKMKEKGDIPEGYSVSREKKERFSLILESASTNQTSMYLCASAGKVNQPQHFGDGTRLSIL.

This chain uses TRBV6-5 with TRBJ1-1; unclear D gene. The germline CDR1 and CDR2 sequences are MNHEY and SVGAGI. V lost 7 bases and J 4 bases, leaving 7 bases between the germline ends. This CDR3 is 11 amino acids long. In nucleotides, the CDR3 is TGTGCCAGCAAAAGCGGCACTGAAGCTTTCTTT. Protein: CASKSGTEAFF.

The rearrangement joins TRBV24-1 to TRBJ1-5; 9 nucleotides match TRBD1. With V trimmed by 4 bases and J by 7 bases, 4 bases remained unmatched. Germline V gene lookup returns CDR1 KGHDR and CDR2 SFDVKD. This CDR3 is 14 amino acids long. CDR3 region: CATSDGTGWQPQHF. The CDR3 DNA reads TGTGCCACCAGTGACGGGACAGGGTGGCAGCCCCAGCATTTT.

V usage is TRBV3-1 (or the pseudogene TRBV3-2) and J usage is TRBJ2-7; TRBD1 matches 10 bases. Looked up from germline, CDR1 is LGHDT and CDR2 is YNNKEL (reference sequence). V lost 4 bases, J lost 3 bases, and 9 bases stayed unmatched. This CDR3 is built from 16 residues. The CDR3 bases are TGTGCCAGCAGCCCCCGACCGGGACAGGGGCACTACGAGCAGTACTTC. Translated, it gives CASSPRPGQGHYEQYF.

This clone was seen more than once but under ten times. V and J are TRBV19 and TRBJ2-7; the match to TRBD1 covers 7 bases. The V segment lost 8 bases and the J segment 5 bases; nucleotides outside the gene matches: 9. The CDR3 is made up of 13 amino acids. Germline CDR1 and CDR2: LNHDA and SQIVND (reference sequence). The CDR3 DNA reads TGTGCCAGTTCACCGACAGGGATCGACGAGCAGTACTTC. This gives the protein CASSPTGIDEQYF. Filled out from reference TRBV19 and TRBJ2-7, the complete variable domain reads DGGITQSPKYLFRKEGQNVTLSCEQNLNHDAMYWYRQDPGQGLRLIYYSQIVNDFQKGDIAEGYSVSREKKESFPLTVTSAQKNPTAFYLCASSPTGIDEQYFGPGTRLTVT.

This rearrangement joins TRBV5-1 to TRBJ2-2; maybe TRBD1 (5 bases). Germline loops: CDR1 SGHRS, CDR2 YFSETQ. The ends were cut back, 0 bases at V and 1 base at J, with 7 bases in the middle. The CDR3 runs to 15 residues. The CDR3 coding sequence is TGCGCCAGCAGCTTGGAGGGGATGAACACCGGGGAGCTGTTTTTT. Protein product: CASSLEGMNTGELFF.

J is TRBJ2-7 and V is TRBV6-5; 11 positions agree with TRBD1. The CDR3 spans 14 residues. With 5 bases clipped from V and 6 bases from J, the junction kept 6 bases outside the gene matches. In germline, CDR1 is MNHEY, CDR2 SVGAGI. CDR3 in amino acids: CASSNGDRGFEQYF. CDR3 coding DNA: TGTGCCAGCAGTAACGGGGACAGGGGGTTCGAGCAGTACTTC.

The CDR3 sequence is CASSFGEPTSGSSYNEQFF. CDR3 bases: TGTGCCAGCAGCTTTGGGGAGCCGACTAGCGGGAGTTCTTACAATGAGCAGTTCTTC. The rearrangement joins TRBV7-9 to TRBJ2-1; 12 positions agree with TRBD2. CDR3 length: 19 amino acids. V lost 3 bases, J lost 4 bases, and 13 bases stayed unmatched. Germline loops: CDR1 SEHNR, CDR2 FQNEAQ (reference sequence).

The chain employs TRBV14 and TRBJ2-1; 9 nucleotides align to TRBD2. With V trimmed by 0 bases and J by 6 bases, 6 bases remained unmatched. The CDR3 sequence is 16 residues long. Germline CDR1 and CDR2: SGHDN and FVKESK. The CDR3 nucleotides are TGTGCCAGCAGCCAAGATGCGGGAGGGCCATTCAATGAGCAGTTCTTC. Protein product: CASSQDAGGPFNEQFF.

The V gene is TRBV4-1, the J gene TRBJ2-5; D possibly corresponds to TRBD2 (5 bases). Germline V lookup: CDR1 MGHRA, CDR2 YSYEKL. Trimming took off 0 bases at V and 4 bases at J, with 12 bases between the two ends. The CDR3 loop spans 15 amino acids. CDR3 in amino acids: CASSQDARVRETQYF. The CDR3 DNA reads TGCGCCAGCAGCCAAGATGCGAGGGTTCGAGAGACCCAGTACTTC.

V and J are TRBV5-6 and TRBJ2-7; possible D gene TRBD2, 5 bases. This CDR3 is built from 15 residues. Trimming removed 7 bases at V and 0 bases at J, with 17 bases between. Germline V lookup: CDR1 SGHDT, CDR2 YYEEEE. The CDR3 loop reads CASSGTPASSYEQYF. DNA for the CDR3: TGTGCCAGCTCGGGAACACCCGCCAGCTCCTACGAGCAGTACTTC.

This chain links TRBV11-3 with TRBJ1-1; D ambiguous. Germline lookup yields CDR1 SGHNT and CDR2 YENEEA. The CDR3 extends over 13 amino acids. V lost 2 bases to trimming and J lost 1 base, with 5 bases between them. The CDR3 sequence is CASSLNKNTEAFF. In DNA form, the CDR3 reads TGTGCCAGCAGCTTAAACAAGAACACTGAAGCTTTCTTT.

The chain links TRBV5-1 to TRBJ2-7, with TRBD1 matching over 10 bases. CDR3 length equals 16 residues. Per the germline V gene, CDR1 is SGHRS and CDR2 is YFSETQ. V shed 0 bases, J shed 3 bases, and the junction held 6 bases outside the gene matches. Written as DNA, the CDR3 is TGCGCCAGCAGCTTGGAACCGGGACAGGGGAACTACGAGCAGTACTTC. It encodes CASSLEPGQGNYEQYF.

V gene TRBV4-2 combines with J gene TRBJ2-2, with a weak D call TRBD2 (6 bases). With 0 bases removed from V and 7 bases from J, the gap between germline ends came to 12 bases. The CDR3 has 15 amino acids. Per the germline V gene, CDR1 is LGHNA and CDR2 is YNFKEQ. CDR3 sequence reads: CASSQDPAGLGELFF. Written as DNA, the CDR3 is TGTGCCAGCAGCCAAGATCCAGCGGGTCTCGGGGAGCTGTTTTTT.

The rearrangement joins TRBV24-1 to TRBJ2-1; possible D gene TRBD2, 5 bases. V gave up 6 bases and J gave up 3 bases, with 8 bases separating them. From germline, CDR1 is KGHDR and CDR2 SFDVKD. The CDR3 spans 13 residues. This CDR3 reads CATSRGLYNEQFF. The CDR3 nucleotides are TGTGCCACCAGTCGCGGGCTCTACAATGAGCAGTTCTTC.

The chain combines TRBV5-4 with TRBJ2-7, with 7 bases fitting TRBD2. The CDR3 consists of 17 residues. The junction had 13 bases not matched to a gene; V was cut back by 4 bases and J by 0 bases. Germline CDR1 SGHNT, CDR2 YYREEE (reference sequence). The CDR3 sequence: CASSPTLASGNSYEQYF. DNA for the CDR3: TGTGCCAGCAGCCCGACCCTTGCTAGCGGTAACTCCTACGAGCAGTACTTC.

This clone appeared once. The CDR3 loop is CASSTAGTGGNYGYTF. CDR3 DNA: TGTGCCAGTAGTACCGCCGGGACAGGGGGCAACTATGGCTACACCTTC. The rearrangement links TRBV19 to TRBJ1-2, with 12 bases that match TRBD1. V trimming: 4 bases; J trimming: 2 bases; junction bases outside the gene matches: 5. The CDR3 covers 16 residues. The germline CDR1 and CDR2 sequences are LNHDA and SQIVND (reference sequence).

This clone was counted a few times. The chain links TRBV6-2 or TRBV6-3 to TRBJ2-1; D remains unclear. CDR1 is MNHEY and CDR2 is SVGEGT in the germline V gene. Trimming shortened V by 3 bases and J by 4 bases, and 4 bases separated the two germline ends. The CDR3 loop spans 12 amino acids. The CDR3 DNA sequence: TGTGCCAGCAGTTATAGTTACAATGAGCAGTTCTTC. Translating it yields CASSYSYNEQFF.

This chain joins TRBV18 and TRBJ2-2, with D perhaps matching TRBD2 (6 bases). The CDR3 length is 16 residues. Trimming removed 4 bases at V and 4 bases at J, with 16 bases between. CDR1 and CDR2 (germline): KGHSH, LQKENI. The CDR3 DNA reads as TGTGCCAGCTCACGGGGACCACGAGCGGGCACCGGGGAGCTGTTTTTT. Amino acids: CASSRGPRAGTGELFF. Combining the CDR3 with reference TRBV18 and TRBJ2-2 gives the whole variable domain NAGVMQNPRHLVRRRGQEARLRCSPMKGHSHVYWYRQLPEEGLKFMVYLQKENIIDESGMPKERFSAEFPKEGPSILRIQQVVRGDSAAYFCASSRGPRAGTGELFFGEGSRLTVL.

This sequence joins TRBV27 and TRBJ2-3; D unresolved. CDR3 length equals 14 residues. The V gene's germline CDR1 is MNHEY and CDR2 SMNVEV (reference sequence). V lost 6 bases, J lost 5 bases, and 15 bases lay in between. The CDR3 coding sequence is TGTGCCAGCAGGACTTCCTTGGTCGGAGATACGCAGTATTTT. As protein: CASRTSLVGDTQYF.

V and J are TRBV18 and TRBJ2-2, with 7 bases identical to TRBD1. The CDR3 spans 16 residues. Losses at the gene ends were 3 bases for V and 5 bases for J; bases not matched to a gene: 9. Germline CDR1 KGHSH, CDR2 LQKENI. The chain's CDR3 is CASSPGQVLWTGELFF. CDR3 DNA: TGTGCCAGCTCACCTGGACAGGTACTATGGACCGGGGAGCTGTTTTTT. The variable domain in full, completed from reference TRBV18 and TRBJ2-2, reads NAGVMQNPRHLVRRRGQEARLRCSPMKGHSHVYWYRQLPEEGLKFMVYLQKENIIDESGMPKERFSAEFPKEGPSILRIQQVVRGDSAAYFCASSPGQVLWTGELFFGEGSRLTVL.

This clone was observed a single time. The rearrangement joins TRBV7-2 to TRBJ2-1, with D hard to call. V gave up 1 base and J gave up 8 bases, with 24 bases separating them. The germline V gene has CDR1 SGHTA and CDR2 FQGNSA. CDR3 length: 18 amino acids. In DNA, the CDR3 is TGTGCCAGCAGCTTAGTCGCCCTAATGGGCGAGCCGCGCCATGAGCAGTTCTTC. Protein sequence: CASSLVALMGEPRHEQFF.

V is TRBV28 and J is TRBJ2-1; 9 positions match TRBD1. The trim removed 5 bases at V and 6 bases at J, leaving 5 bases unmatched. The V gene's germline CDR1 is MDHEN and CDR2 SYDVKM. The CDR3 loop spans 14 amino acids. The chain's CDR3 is CASSVGDRVNEQFF. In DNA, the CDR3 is TGTGCCAGCAGTGTGGGGGACAGGGTCAATGAGCAGTTCTTC.

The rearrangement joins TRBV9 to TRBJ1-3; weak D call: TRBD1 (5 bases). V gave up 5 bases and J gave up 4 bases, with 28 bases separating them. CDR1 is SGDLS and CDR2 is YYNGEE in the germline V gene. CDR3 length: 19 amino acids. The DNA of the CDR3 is TGTGCCAGCAGTGAAGAGATGTTAGTTGGGCAGGGCCTAGGAAACACCATATATTTT. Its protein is CASSEEMLVGQGLGNTIYF. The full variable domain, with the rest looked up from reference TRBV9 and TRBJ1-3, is DSGVTQTPKHLITATGQRVTLRCSPRSGDLSVYWYQQSLDQGLQFLIQYYNGEERAKGNILERFSAQQFPDLHSELNLSSLELGDSALYFCASSEEMLVGQGLGNTIYFGEGSWLTVV.

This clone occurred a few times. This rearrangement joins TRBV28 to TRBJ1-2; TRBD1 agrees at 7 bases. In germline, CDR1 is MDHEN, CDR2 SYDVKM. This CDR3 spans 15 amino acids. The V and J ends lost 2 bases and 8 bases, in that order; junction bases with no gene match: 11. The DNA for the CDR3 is TGTGCCAGCAGTTTACCCCAGGGGGTCCCTTTCGGCTACACCTTC. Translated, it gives CASSLPQGVPFGYTF.

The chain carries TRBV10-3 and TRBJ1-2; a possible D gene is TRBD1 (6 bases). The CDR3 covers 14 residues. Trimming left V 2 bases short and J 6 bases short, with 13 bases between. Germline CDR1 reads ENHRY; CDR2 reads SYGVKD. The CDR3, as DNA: TGTGCCATCAGTGAGGCCAGGGGAGCCGATGGCTACACCTTC. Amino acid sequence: CAISEARGADGYTF.

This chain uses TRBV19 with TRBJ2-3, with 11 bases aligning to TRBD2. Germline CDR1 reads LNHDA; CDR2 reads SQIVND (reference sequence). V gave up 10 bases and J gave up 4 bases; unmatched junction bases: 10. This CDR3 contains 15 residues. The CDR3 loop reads CATMTSGIGSDTQYF. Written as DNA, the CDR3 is TGTGCCACCATGACTAGCGGGATTGGGTCAGATACGCAGTATTTT.